These 7 T cell receptor beta chains were sequenced from one sample in a study of shared clonotypes between healthy human individuals. The data were produced by immunoSEQ multiplex PCR, yet TCRdb's version contains in-frame clones alone and is incomplete. The sample carries more than 2,000,000 clones, 93% recorded once. The specimen was naive CD4+ T cells from PBMCs. Sample subset: CD45RA+ positively selected. The receptors derive from a man aged 18 to 35 in good health. Some clones in this sample may be carry-over from other donors' samples.

The rearrangement joins TRBV11-2 to TRBJ2-7; either TRBD1 or TRBD2 may supply D (5 bases each). Deletions cut 6 bases from V and 1 base from J, with 13 bases between. The CDR3 runs 14 residues. Germline loops: CDR1 SGHAT, CDR2 FQNNGV. The CDR3 is CASRPEGWSYEQYF. The CDR3 bases are TGTGCCAGCAGACCAGAGGGGTGGTCCTACGAGCAGTACTTC.

The chain combines TRBV11-3 with TRBJ2-1; TRBD2 is a possible D gene (5 bases). The germline gives CDR1 SGHNT, CDR2 YENEEA. The CDR3 is 17 amino acids. The V end lost 1 base, the J end lost 3 bases, and 16 bases lay between the germline ends. The DNA for the CDR3 is TGTGCCAGCAGCTTAGGAGCTTCGGGGAAGATCTACAATGAGCAGTTCTTC. Protein sequence: CASSLGASGKIYNEQFF.

The chain combines TRBV5-1 with TRBJ1-1; D uncertain. CDR1 and CDR2 (germline): SGHRS, YFSETQ. The V end lost 2 bases, the J end lost 3 bases, and 17 bases lay between the germline ends. The CDR3 has 16 amino acids. This CDR3 is CASSFLFQAEYTEAFF. In DNA, the CDR3 is TGCGCCAGCAGCTTCCTTTTTCAGGCCGAGTACACTGAAGCTTTCTTT. Variable domain in full (rest from reference TRBV5-1 and TRBJ1-1): KAGVTQTPRYLIKTRGQQVTLSCSPISGHRSVSWYQQTPGQGLQFLFEYFSETQRNKGNFPGRFSGRQFSNSRSEMNVSTLELGDSALYLCASSFLFQAEYTEAFFGQGTRLTVV.

V usage is TRBV20-1 and J usage is TRBJ2-3; D uncertain. The CDR3 covers 11 residues. In germline, CDR1 is DFQATT, CDR2 SNEGSKA (reference sequence). With 8 bases removed from V and 3 bases from J, the gap between germline ends came to 9 bases. This CDR3 is CSSSPTDTQYF. The CDR3 DNA is TGCAGTTCAAGCCCTACAGATACGCAGTATTTT.

This chain uses TRBV28 with TRBJ2-7; D is possibly TRBD1 or TRBD2 (6 bases each). The length of the CDR3 is 18 residues. V lost 8 bases to trimming and J lost 4 bases, with 30 bases between them. Germline CDR1 and CDR2: MDHEN and SYDVKM. Here the CDR3 reads CASRGQGYRGLPPYEQYF. The CDR3 DNA follows: TGTGCCAGCCGGGGCCAGGGATATCGGGGGCTGCCTCCATACGAGCAGTACTTC. Filled out from reference TRBV28 and TRBJ2-7, the complete variable domain reads DVKVTQSSRYLVKRTGEKVFLECVQDMDHENMFWYRQDPGLGLRLIYFSYDVKMKEKGDIPEGYSVSREKKERFSLILESASTNQTSMYLCASRGQGYRGLPPYEQYFGPGTRLTVT.

The gene calls are TRBV18 and TRBJ2-5; D is unclear. The CDR3 consists of 12 residues. Germline CDR1 reads KGHSH; CDR2 reads LQKENI. V lost 1 base to trimming and J lost 4 bases, with 4 bases between them. CDR3 sequence reads: CASSPRRETQYF. The DNA of the CDR3 is TGTGCCAGCTCACCACGTCGAGAGACCCAGTACTTC.

The chain combines TRBV9 with TRBJ2-7; the D gene is possibly TRBD1 (5 bases). Trimming left V 1 base short and J 3 bases short, with 14 bases between. CDR3 size: 15 residues. The germline CDR1 and CDR2 sequences are SGDLS and YYNGEE. This CDR3 is CASSVTTDPNYEQYF. DNA for the CDR3: TGTGCCAGCAGCGTAACGACAGACCCCAACTACGAGCAGTACTTC.